This T cell receptor beta chain was obtained from a study of CD8+ T cells in alopecia areata. Study results and caveats: Patients shared TCRs less clearly than mice did, possibly for HLA-related reasons. Normal-skin resident alphabeta T cells also appear among scalp sample sequences. For lesional scalp, especially alopecia totalis/universalis, clonality was higher than in normal scalp.

As to this clone: Its target is not known.

Extraction and reverse transcription of RNA yielded cDNA as the sequencing template. Repertoires were generated with immunoSEQ multiplex PCR, while TCRdb's copy carries only in-frame clones and drops some. Here the sample spans around 120,000 clones, about 61% being singletons. This CDR3 has 13 residues. From germline, CDR1 is MNHNS and CDR2 SASEGT. Deletions cut 10 bases from V and 4 bases from J, with 16 bases between. The material sequenced was CD4+ T cells sorted from blood. The chain links TRBV6-1 to TRBJ1-1; D possibly corresponds to TRBD1 (5 bases). This receptor was taken from a human donor in good health. The CDR3 DNA reads as TGTGCCATCGAATTGGGGGAGAGCACTGAAGCTTTCTTT. Protein sequence: CAIELGESTEAFF.